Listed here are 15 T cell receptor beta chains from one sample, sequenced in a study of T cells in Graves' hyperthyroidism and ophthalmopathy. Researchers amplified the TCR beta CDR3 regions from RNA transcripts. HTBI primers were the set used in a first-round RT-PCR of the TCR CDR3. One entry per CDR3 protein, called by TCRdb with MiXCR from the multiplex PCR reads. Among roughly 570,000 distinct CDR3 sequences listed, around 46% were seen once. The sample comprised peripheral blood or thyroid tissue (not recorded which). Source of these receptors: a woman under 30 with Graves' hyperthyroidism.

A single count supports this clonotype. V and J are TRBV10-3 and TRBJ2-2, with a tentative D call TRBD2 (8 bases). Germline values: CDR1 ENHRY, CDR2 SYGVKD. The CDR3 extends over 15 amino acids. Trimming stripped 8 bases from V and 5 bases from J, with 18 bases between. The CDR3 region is CAISRLATGTGELFF. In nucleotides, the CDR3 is TGTGCCATCTCACGACTAGCGACAGGGACCGGGGAGCTGTTTTTT.

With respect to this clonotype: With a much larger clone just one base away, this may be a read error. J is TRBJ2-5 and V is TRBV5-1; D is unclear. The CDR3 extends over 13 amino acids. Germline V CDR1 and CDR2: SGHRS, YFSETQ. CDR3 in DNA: TGCGCCAGCAGCTGGATGGGCGCAGAGACCCGGTACTTC. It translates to CASSWMGAETRYF.

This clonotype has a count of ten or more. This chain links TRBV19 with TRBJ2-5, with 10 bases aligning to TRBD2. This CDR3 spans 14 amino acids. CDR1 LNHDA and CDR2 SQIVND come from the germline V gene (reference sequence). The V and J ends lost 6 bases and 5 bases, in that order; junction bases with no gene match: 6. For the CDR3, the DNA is TGTGCCAGTAGGACCGGGACTAGCGTCGAGACCCAGTACTTC. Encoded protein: CASRTGTSVETQYF.

CDR3 in DNA: TGTGCCAGCAGTAGGGGGACGGGATTGAACACTGAAGCTTTCTTT. Translated, it gives CASSRGTGLNTEAFF. The chain employs TRBV25-1 and TRBJ1-1; D is possibly TRBD1 (6 bases). V gave up 5 bases and J gave up 0 bases, with 13 bases separating them. CDR3 length equals 15 residues. Germline CDR1 is MGHDK and CDR2 is SYGVNS.

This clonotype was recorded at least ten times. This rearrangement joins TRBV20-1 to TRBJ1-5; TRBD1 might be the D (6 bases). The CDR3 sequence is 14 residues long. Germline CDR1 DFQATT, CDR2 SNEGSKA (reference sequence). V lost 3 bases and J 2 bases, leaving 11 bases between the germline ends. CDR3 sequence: CSASYRAGNQPQHF. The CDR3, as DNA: TGCAGTGCTAGCTACAGGGCTGGCAATCAGCCCCAGCATTTT.

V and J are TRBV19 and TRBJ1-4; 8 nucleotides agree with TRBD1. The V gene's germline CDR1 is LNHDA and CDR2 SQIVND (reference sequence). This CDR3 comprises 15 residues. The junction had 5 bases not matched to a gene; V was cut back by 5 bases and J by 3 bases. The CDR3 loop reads CASSATGAANEKLFF. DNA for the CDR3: TGTGCCAGTAGTGCGACAGGGGCAGCTAATGAAAAACTGTTTTTT.

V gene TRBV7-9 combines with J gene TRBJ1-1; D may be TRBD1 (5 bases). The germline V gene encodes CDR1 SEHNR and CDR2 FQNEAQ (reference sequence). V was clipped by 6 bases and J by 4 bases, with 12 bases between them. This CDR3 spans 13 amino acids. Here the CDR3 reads CASSLGTSTEAFF. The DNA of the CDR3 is TGTGCCAGCAGTCTCGGGACTAGCACTGAAGCTTTCTTT.

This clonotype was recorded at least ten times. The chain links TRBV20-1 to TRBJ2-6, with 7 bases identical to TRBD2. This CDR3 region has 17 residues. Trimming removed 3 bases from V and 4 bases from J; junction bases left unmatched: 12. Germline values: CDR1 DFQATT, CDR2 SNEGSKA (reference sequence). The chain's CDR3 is CSARTLGRTTGANVLTF. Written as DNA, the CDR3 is TGCAGTGCTAGGACTCTCGGGAGGACCACCGGGGCCAACGTCCTGACTTTC.

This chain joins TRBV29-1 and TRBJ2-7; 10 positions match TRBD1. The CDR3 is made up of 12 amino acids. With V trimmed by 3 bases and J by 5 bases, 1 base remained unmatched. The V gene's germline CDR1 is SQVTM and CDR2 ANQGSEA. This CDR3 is CSVETGGNEQYF. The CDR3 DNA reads TGCAGCGTTGAGACAGGGGGCAACGAGCAGTACTTC.

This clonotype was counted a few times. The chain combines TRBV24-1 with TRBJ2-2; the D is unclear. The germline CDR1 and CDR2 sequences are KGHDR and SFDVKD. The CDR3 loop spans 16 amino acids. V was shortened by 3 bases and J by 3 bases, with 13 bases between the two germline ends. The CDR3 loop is CATSDVQDGYTGELFF. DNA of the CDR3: TGTGCCACCAGTGATGTTCAGGACGGTTACACCGGGGAGCTGTTTTTT.

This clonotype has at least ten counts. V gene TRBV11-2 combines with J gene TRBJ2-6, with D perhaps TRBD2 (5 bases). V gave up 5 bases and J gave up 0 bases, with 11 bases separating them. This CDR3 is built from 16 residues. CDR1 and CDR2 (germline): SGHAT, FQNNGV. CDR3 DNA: TGTGCCAGCAGCCCGGACTGGTTCTCTGGGGCCAACGTCCTGACTTTC. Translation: CASSPDWFSGANVLTF.

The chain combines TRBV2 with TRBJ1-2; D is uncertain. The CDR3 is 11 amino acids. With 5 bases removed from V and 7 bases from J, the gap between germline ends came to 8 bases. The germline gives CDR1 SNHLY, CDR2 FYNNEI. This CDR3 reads CASSRLRGYTF. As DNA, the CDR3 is TGTGCCAGCAGTAGGTTACGTGGCTACACCTTC.

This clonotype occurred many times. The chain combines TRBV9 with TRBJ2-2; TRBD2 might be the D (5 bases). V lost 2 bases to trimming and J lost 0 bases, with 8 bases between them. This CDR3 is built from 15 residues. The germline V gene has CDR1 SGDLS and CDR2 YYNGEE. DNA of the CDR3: TGTGCCAGCAGCGTCGGGGTCGCGAACACCGGGGAGCTGTTTTTT. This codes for CASSVGVANTGELFF.

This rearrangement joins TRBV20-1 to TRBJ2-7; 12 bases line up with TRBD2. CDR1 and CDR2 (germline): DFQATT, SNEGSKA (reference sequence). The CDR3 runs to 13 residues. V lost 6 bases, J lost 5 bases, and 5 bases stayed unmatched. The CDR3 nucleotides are TGCAGTGCACGGACTAGCGGGAAGGACGAGCAGTACTTC. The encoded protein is CSARTSGKDEQYF.

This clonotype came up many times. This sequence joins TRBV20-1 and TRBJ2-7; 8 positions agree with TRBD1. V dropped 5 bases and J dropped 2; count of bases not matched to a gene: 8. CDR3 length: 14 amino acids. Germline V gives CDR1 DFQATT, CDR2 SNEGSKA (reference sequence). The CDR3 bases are TGCAGTGCTGACACGGGACAGGACCCCTACGAGCAGTACTTC. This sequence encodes CSADTGQDPYEQYF.